A selection of T cell receptor beta chains follows, all from one sample in a study of OX40 agonist ivuxolimab in advanced cancers. TCRdb's copy holds only in-frame clones and misses some; the assay was immunoSEQ multiplex PCR. The table lists 80,000 to 100,000 clones, roughly 95% of them singletons. Sample: CD4+ or CD8+ T cells sorted from blood, taken in a trial of the OX40 agonist ivuxolimab. Receptors originate from an adult with an advanced solid tumor such as melanoma, head and neck, liver or kidney cancer. Both conserved end residues are part of each CDR3. A D gene is named only where the DNA matches it firmly. Size values are once, few and many counts, or a class for expanded clones, and some rows have none.

cdr3_nt: TGTGCCAGCAGCCCCCTATATGGAGGGGAGCTGTTTTTT
cdr3_aa: CASSPLYGGELFF
clone_size: .
d_call: .
j_call: TRBJ2-2
v_call: TRBV7-2

cdr3_nt: TGTGCCATCCTACGGGAGCCCTACAGGGGGTCTGGGGCCAACGTCCTGACTTTC
cdr3_aa: CAILREPYRGSGANVLTF
clone_size: .
d_call: TRBD1
j_call: TRBJ2-6
v_call: TRBV10-3

cdr3_nt: TGTGCCAGCAGCACTTACCGGGACAGGGTATACTATGGCTACACCTTC
cdr3_aa: CASSTYRDRVYYGYTF
clone_size: .
d_call: TRBD1
j_call: TRBJ1-2
v_call: TRBV27

cdr3_nt: TGTGCCAGCAGCTTAGCGTCGACAGGACGCAATCAGCCCCAGCATTTT
cdr3_aa: CASSLASTGRNQPQHF
clone_size: .
d_call: .
j_call: TRBJ1-5
v_call: TRBV7-2

cdr3_nt: TGTGCCAGCAGCCAAACTCCGGGACAGGGCGGTGAGCAGTTCTTC
cdr3_aa: CASSQTPGQGGEQFF
clone_size: .
d_call: TRBD1
j_call: TRBJ2-1
v_call: TRBV14

cdr3_nt: TGTGCCAGCAGGCAGACAGGGTTGCATGAAAAACTGTTTTTT
cdr3_aa: CASRQTGLHEKLFF
clone_size: .
d_call: TRBD1
j_call: TRBJ1-4
v_call: TRBV6-5

cdr3_nt: TGTGCCAGCAGAAACAACCCGGGGGAGCAGTTCTTC
cdr3_aa: CASRNNPGEQFF
clone_size: .
d_call: .
j_call: TRBJ2-1
v_call: TRBV6-5

cdr3_nt: TGTGCCAGCAGCTCCTTAGATACGCAGTATTTT
cdr3_aa: CASSSLDTQYF
clone_size: .
d_call: .
j_call: TRBJ2-3
v_call: TRBV7-2

cdr3_nt: TGTGCCAGCCAGCGACTAGCGGGAGGGGGCGGGGAGCTGTTTTTT
cdr3_aa: CASQRLAGGGGELFF
clone_size: once
d_call: TRBD2
j_call: TRBJ2-2
v_call: TRBV7-3

cdr3_nt: TGTGCCAGCAGCTTCCGGGCCGATAATGAAAAACTGTTTTTT
cdr3_aa: CASSFRADNEKLFF
clone_size: .
d_call: .
j_call: TRBJ1-4
v_call: TRBV7-2

cdr3_nt: TGTGCCAGCAGTGAATGGTCCGGACCTAACTATGGCTACACCTTC
cdr3_aa: CASSEWSGPNYGYTF
clone_size: .
d_call: .
j_call: TRBJ1-2
v_call: TRBV6-1

cdr3_nt: TGTGCCAGCAGTTGGGACAGGGGGGCGCATCAGCCCCAGCATTTT
cdr3_aa: CASSWDRGAHQPQHF
clone_size: .
d_call: TRBD1
j_call: TRBJ1-5
v_call: TRBV28

cdr3_nt: TGTGCCAGCAGTGAATTGTCATCTGGAAACACCATATATTTT
cdr3_aa: CASSELSSGNTIYF
clone_size: once
d_call: .
j_call: TRBJ1-3
v_call: TRBV2

cdr3_nt: TGTGCCAGCAGCTTACCGGGGACCCAGCCCCAGCATTTT
cdr3_aa: CASSLPGTQPQHF
clone_size: .
d_call: .
j_call: TRBJ1-5
v_call: TRBV11-2

cdr3_nt: TGTGCCAGCAGCTCCCCATTGCGGGAGCTCACAGATACGCAGTATTTT
cdr3_aa: CASSSPLRELTDTQYF
clone_size: .
d_call: TRBD2
j_call: TRBJ2-3
v_call: TRBV7-6

cdr3_nt: TGTGCCAGCAGTGGGACAGGGGTGGGCTACGAGCAGTACTTC
cdr3_aa: CASSGTGVGYEQYF
clone_size: .
d_call: TRBD1
j_call: TRBJ2-7
v_call: TRBV25-1

cdr3_nt: TGTGCCAGCGTATATAGGGGACTCCTCACAGATACGCAGTATTTT
cdr3_aa: CASVYRGLLTDTQYF
clone_size: .
d_call: .
j_call: TRBJ2-3
v_call: TRBV5-6

cdr3_nt: TGCGCCAGCATCGGACAGTTACGGACTGAAGCTTTCTTT
cdr3_aa: CASIGQLRTEAFF
clone_size: .
d_call: .
j_call: TRBJ1-1
v_call: TRBV5-1

cdr3_nt: TGTGCCAGCAGTTTCGACAGGGAACCCTCTGGGGCCAACGTCCTGACTTTC
cdr3_aa: CASSFDREPSGANVLTF
clone_size: .
d_call: TRBD1
j_call: TRBJ2-6
v_call: TRBV27

cdr3_nt: TGCGCCAGCAGCTTCGACCCACCTGACAGGGGCGCTGCGGGCTACACCTTC
cdr3_aa: CASSFDPPDRGAAGYTF
clone_size: .
d_call: TRBD1
j_call: TRBJ1-2
v_call: TRBV5-1

cdr3_nt: TGTGCCAGCAGCTCACGACAGGGGATCAATCAGCCCCAGCATTTT
cdr3_aa: CASSSRQGINQPQHF
clone_size: .
d_call: TRBD1
j_call: TRBJ1-5
v_call: TRBV7-2

cdr3_nt: TGTGCCAGCAGCCCACAACAGCCAGTCTCTGGAAACACCATATATTTT
cdr3_aa: CASSPQQPVSGNTIYF
clone_size: .
d_call: .
j_call: TRBJ1-3
v_call: TRBV7-2

cdr3_nt: TGTGCCAGCAGCTTAGCTGGCCAGCTCTACGAGCAGTACTTC
cdr3_aa: CASSLAGQLYEQYF
clone_size: .
d_call: .
j_call: TRBJ2-7
v_call: TRBV7-9

cdr3_nt: TGTGCCAGCAGCTTAACCGGCCACAATGAGCAGTTCTTC
cdr3_aa: CASSLTGHNEQFF
clone_size: .
d_call: .
j_call: TRBJ2-1
v_call: TRBV7-3

cdr3_nt: TGTGCCAGCAGTGACTCGAGTCTTTTCGGGGAGCAGTTCTTC
cdr3_aa: CASSDSSLFGEQFF
clone_size: once
d_call: .
j_call: TRBJ2-1
v_call: TRBV6-4

cdr3_nt: TGTGCCAGCAGTGAAGTGAGCCAGGGCAATCAGCCCCAGCATTTT
cdr3_aa: CASSEVSQGNQPQHF
clone_size: .
d_call: .
j_call: TRBJ1-5
v_call: TRBV2

cdr3_nt: TGTGCCAGTAGTAAGGGGGGCCGGCGGGAGCGTATCATAGATACGCAGTATTTT
cdr3_aa: CASSKGGRRERIIDTQYF
clone_size: .
d_call: .
j_call: TRBJ2-3
v_call: TRBV19

cdr3_nt: TGTGCCAGTAGTGTTCGGACAGGGATGGGCACCGGGGAGCTGTTTTTT
cdr3_aa: CASSVRTGMGTGELFF
clone_size: .
d_call: TRBD1
j_call: TRBJ2-2
v_call: TRBV19

cdr3_nt: TGTGCCAGCAGTTCAATACAGGGAGGGTACAATGAGCAGTTCTTC
cdr3_aa: CASSSIQGGYNEQFF
clone_size: .
d_call: .
j_call: TRBJ2-1
v_call: TRBV27

cdr3_nt: TGCGCCAGCAGCCCCGGGTCATTCGGTTACTATGGCTACACCTTC
cdr3_aa: CASSPGSFGYYGYTF
clone_size: .
d_call: .
j_call: TRBJ1-2
v_call: TRBV5-1

cdr3_nt: TGTGCCAGCAGCTTAGGCCCAGCGGTCGATGAGCAGTTCTTC
cdr3_aa: CASSLGPAVDEQFF
clone_size: once
d_call: .
j_call: TRBJ2-1
v_call: TRBV7-3

cdr3_nt: TGTGCCAGCAGCCATACACTAGCGGAATACGAGCAGTACTTC
cdr3_aa: CASSHTLAEYEQYF
clone_size: .
d_call: TRBD2
j_call: TRBJ2-7
v_call: TRBV28

cdr3_nt: TGTGCCAGCAGCTCCGGACAGGGTGGCTATGGCTACACCTTC
cdr3_aa: CASSSGQGGYGYTF
clone_size: .
d_call: TRBD1
j_call: TRBJ1-2
v_call: TRBV7-3

cdr3_nt: TGCGCCAGCAGCCAAAACCGGGACGGCCACCAGCATTTT
cdr3_aa: CASSQNRDGHQHF
clone_size: .
d_call: .
j_call: TRBJ1-5
v_call: TRBV4-3

cdr3_nt: TGTGCCAGCAGCTTCCCAGGGGCGGGAGGCACTGAAGCTTTCTTT
cdr3_aa: CASSFPGAGGTEAFF
clone_size: .
d_call: .
j_call: TRBJ1-1
v_call: TRBV7-2

cdr3_nt: TGTGCCAGCAGAACAGGACGCCTAGGAGAGACCCAGTACTTC
cdr3_aa: CASRTGRLGETQYF
clone_size: once
d_call: .
j_call: TRBJ2-5
v_call: TRBV6-5

cdr3_nt: TGTGCCAGCAGCCCGGGACAGGGGAGGGTTGAAAAACTGTTTTTT
cdr3_aa: CASSPGQGRVEKLFF
clone_size: .
d_call: TRBD1
j_call: TRBJ1-4
v_call: TRBV7-6

cdr3_nt: TGTGCCAGCAGCTTAGACCCGGGACAGGGGAACACCGGGGAGCTGTTTTTT
cdr3_aa: CASSLDPGQGNTGELFF
clone_size: .
d_call: TRBD1
j_call: TRBJ2-2
v_call: TRBV11-3

cdr3_nt: TGTGCCAGCTCCACGACTAATTCGGCTAGCGAGCAGTACTTC
cdr3_aa: CASSTTNSASEQYF
clone_size: once
d_call: .
j_call: TRBJ2-7
v_call: TRBV18

cdr3_nt: TGTGCCAGCAGCAAAGGGGGGTCACCCCGGGACTGTCGGTACGAGCAGTACTTC
cdr3_aa: CASSKGGSPRDCRYEQYF
clone_size: .
d_call: .
j_call: TRBJ2-7
v_call: TRBV21-1

cdr3_nt: TGCGCCAGCAGCTTAGGACTAGCGGTGACCGGGGAGCTGTTTTTT
cdr3_aa: CASSLGLAVTGELFF
clone_size: .
d_call: TRBD2
j_call: TRBJ2-2
v_call: TRBV5-1

cdr3_nt: TGTGCCATCAGAGGGACAGGGACTCCCAGCTCCTACGAGCAGTACTTC
cdr3_aa: CAIRGTGTPSSYEQYF
clone_size: once
d_call: TRBD1
j_call: TRBJ2-7
v_call: TRBV10-3

cdr3_nt: TGTGCCAGCAGCCTCTGGAGCGGGCAGGGTGGCTACACCTTC
cdr3_aa: CASSLWSGQGGYTF
clone_size: .
d_call: .
j_call: TRBJ1-2
v_call: TRBV7-2

cdr3_nt: TGTGCCATCAGCGACGGACTAGCGGGGGAGGAGACCCAGTACTTC
cdr3_aa: CAISDGLAGEETQYF
clone_size: .
d_call: TRBD2
j_call: TRBJ2-5
v_call: TRBV10-3

cdr3_nt: TGTGCCAGCAGCCGGGACAGGGCCCAAGAGACCCAGTACTTC
cdr3_aa: CASSRDRAQETQYF
clone_size: .
d_call: TRBD1
j_call: TRBJ2-5
v_call: TRBV11-2

cdr3_nt: TGTGCCATCGATCAGGGGTATGGCTACACCTTC
cdr3_aa: CAIDQGYGYTF
clone_size: once
d_call: .
j_call: TRBJ1-2
v_call: TRBV10-3

cdr3_nt: TGTGCCAGCAGTTACTGGACAGGGGGCGCCCAGGATGGCTACACCTTC
cdr3_aa: CASSYWTGGAQDGYTF
clone_size: .
d_call: TRBD1
j_call: TRBJ1-2
v_call: TRBV6-5

cdr3_nt: TGTGCCAGTAGTATGGGACAGGCGGCCTACAATGAGCAGTTCTTC
cdr3_aa: CASSMGQAAYNEQFF
clone_size: .
d_call: TRBD1
j_call: TRBJ2-1
v_call: TRBV19

cdr3_nt: TGTGCCAGCAGCTTTCGGAAAATGAACACTGAAGCTTTCTTT
cdr3_aa: CASSFRKMNTEAFF
clone_size: .
d_call: .
j_call: TRBJ1-1
v_call: TRBV11-1

cdr3_nt: TGCGCCAGCAGCCCATCGGAGGGATCCTACAATGAGCAGTTCTTC
cdr3_aa: CASSPSEGSYNEQFF
clone_size: .
d_call: .
j_call: TRBJ2-1
v_call: TRBV5-1

cdr3_nt: TGTGCCAGCAGCTTTAGGCAGGGGGTTGGAGAGACCCAGTACTTC
cdr3_aa: CASSFRQGVGETQYF
clone_size: .
d_call: TRBD1
j_call: TRBJ2-5
v_call: TRBV7-3

cdr3_nt: TGTGCCAGCAGCAGACAGGGAGGCTACGAGCAGTACTTC
cdr3_aa: CASSRQGGYEQYF
clone_size: .
d_call: .
j_call: TRBJ2-7
v_call: TRBV27

cdr3_nt: TGTGCCAGCAGCCGAGGGGACGGCTCCTACAATGAGCAGTTCTTC
cdr3_aa: CASSRGDGSYNEQFF
clone_size: .
d_call: .
j_call: TRBJ2-1
v_call: TRBV7-8

cdr3_nt: TGTGCCAGCAGCTTCATGGGCCGGTCTCAAGAGACCCAGTACTTC
cdr3_aa: CASSFMGRSQETQYF
clone_size: .
d_call: .
j_call: TRBJ2-5
v_call: TRBV7-2